What follows are 12 T cell receptor beta chains derived from one specimen sequenced in a study of spatial heterogeneity in lung cancer. TCRdb reprocessed the 5' RACE reads via MiXCR and lists one record per CDR3 protein. Here the sample spans more than 95,000 distinct CDR3 sequences, 10% to 15% being singletons. The sample's time point: blood at routine non-recurrence follow-up after resection. Tumor, nontumor lung or frozen PBMC supplied whole RNA that was sequenced unsorted. The sequences come from PBMCs, collected at follow-up. These receptors came from a male donor with early-stage non-small cell lung cancer.

This clonotype was picked up a small number of times. This sequence joins TRBV15 and TRBJ2-1, with unresolved D. The CDR3 has 16 residues. V lost 1 base, J lost 0 bases, and 10 bases lay in between. Germline V gene sequence: CDR1 LNHNV, CDR2 YYDKDF (reference sequence). The CDR3, as DNA: TGTGCCACCAGCAGAGTTCCAGTCAGCTCCTACAATGAGCAGTTCTTC. This encodes CATSRVPVSSYNEQFF.

This clonotype was counted a few times. The chain links TRBV5-1 to TRBJ2-7; D may be TRBD2 (6 bases). Germline V gene sequence: CDR1 SGHRS, CDR2 YFSETQ. Deletions cut 0 bases from V and 0 bases from J, with 10 bases between. The CDR3 loop spans 15 amino acids. The CDR3 DNA reads as TGCGCCAGCAGCTTGGGGAGGGTGAGCTCCTACGAGCAGTACTTC. Translated: CASSLGRVSSYEQYF. Full variable domain (remainder filled in from reference TRBV5-1 and TRBJ2-7): KAGVTQTPRYLIKTRGQQVTLSCSPISGHRSVSWYQQTPGQGLQFLFEYFSETQRNKGNFPGRFSGRQFSNSRSEMNVSTLELGDSALYLCASSLGRVSSYEQYFGPGTRLTVT.

The gene calls are TRBV18 and TRBJ2-7; 7 bases match TRBD1. Germline V CDR1 and CDR2: KGHSH, LQKENI. This CDR3 is built from 14 residues. The junction had 6 bases not matched to a gene; V was cut back by 3 bases and J by 4 bases. The CDR3 here is CASSPSTGSYEQYF. DNA for the CDR3: TGTGCCAGCTCACCGTCGACAGGGTCGTACGAGCAGTACTTC.

This clonotype was counted at least ten times. The chain carries TRBV5-8 and TRBJ1-5, with 12 bases fitting TRBD1. The CDR3 consists of 16 residues. From germline, CDR1 is SGHTS and CDR2 YDEGEE. With V trimmed by 5 bases and J by 9 bases, 12 bases remained unmatched. CDR3 residues: CASSSPPGQGAGPQHF. The CDR3 DNA reads as TGTGCCAGCAGTTCCCCCCCGGGACAGGGGGCAGGGCCCCAGCATTTT.

The chain employs TRBV7-9 and TRBJ1-2; 8 nucleotides align to TRBD1. After removal of 5 bases from V and 0 bases from J, the junction contained 11 bases not matched to a gene. Germline loops: CDR1 SEHNR, CDR2 FQNEAQ (reference sequence). The CDR3 spans 17 residues. DNA for the CDR3: TGTGCCAGCAGCGACGTTAGACAGGGGTTGGCTAACTATGGCTACACCTTC. It translates to CASSDVRQGLANYGYTF.

This clonotype was detected ten times or more. This chain connects TRBV29-1 to TRBJ2-2; D might be TRBD1 (5 bases). Deletions cut 7 bases from V and 5 bases from J, with 8 bases between. This CDR3 region has 11 residues. CDR1 and CDR2 (germline): SQVTM, ANQGSEA. CDR3 region: CSAQGTGELFF. The CDR3 nucleotides read TGCAGCGCCCAGGGTACCGGGGAGCTGTTTTTT.

This clonotype has just a few counts. The chain combines TRBV3-1 with TRBJ1-2; 7 bases match TRBD1. This CDR3 contains 15 residues. CDR1 is LGHDT and CDR2 is YNNKEL in the germline V gene (reference sequence). V dropped 4 bases and J dropped 4; count of bases not matched to a gene: 9. Here the CDR3 DNA reads TGTGCCAGCAGCCCAGGAGGAGACAGGGTCTATGGCTACACCTTC. Protein product: CASSPGGDRVYGYTF.

This clonotype was seen many times. This chain links TRBV30 with TRBJ2-2; TRBD1 aligns across 7 bases. Germline V gene sequence: CDR1 GTSNPN, CDR2 SVGIG (reference sequence). V trimming: 1 base; J trimming: 4 bases; junction bases outside the gene matches: 6. The CDR3 extends over 15 amino acids. The CDR3 here is CAWSADRSFTGELFF. For the CDR3, the DNA is TGTGCCTGGAGTGCGGACAGGTCGTTCACCGGGGAGCTGTTTTTT.

The CDR3 nucleotides read TGTGCCAGCAGCCATGGCGGGGGGCGCACAGATACGCAGTATTTT. Translated, it gives CASSHGGGRTDTQYF. The genes are TRBV3-1 and TRBJ2-3; 8 bases fit TRBD2. Germline CDR1 is LGHDT and CDR2 is YNNKEL (reference sequence). The CDR3 loop spans 15 amino acids. V lost 3 bases to trimming and J lost 1 base; unmatched junction nucleotides: 3.

This clonotype has more than one count but fewer than ten. This rearrangement joins TRBV14 to TRBJ1-5; TRBD1 might be the D (5 bases). There are 17 residues in the CDR3. Germline V gene sequence: CDR1 SGHDN, CDR2 FVKESK. Between the trimmed V and J ends, which lost 1 base and 0 bases, there was a span of 13 bases. In DNA form, the CDR3 reads TGTGCCAGCAGCCAAGCGACAGATCTTTATAGCAATCAGCCCCAGCATTTT. This sequence encodes CASSQATDLYSNQPQHF. The full variable domain, with the rest looked up from reference TRBV14 and TRBJ1-5, is EAGVTQFPSHSVIEKGQTVTLRCDPISGHDNLYWYRRVMGKEIKFLLHFVKESKQDESGMPNNRFLAERTGGTYSTLKVQPAELEDSGVYFCASSQATDLYSNQPQHFGDGTRLSIL.

This clonotype occurred many times. The V and J genes are TRBV11-2 and TRBJ1-2; TRBD1 might be the D (6 bases). Trimming left V 4 bases short and J 6 bases short, with 9 bases between. The CDR3 totals 12 residues. Germline V gives CDR1 SGHAT, CDR2 FQNNGV. CDR3 sequence: CASSSGVDGYTF. The CDR3 DNA reads as TGTGCCAGCAGCTCAGGGGTGGATGGCTACACCTTC.

The sample holds many counts of this clonotype. The chain couples TRBV27 to TRBJ2-7, with D possibly TRBD2 on 7 matching bases. V shed 2 bases and J shed 2 bases, with 10 bases lying between them. The V gene's germline CDR1 is MNHEY and CDR2 SMNVEV (reference sequence). This CDR3 contains 14 residues. The CDR3 nucleotides are TGTGCCAGCAGTTTAGTCGGGGGGCCCTACGAGCAGTACTTC. Amino acids: CASSLVGGPYEQYF.